This T cell receptor (beta chain) was identified in a study of T cells in Graves' hyperthyroidism and ophthalmopathy. Study-level findings and limits: Most clonotypes expanded in thyroid above 0.001 were likewise present in blood.

Ten or more counts support this clonotype. Its antigen is currently unknown. Amplified TCR beta CDR3 regions came from RNA transcripts. When the TCR CDR3 underwent first-round RT-PCR, the HTBI primer set was used. TCRdb passed the multiplex PCR reads through MiXCR, listing each CDR3 protein once. The sample includes more than 550,000 distinct CDR3 sequences, roughly a sixth of them seen just once. This CDR3 has 13 residues. The V and J ends lost 6 bases and 7 bases, in that order; junction bases with no gene match: 5. Germline V CDR1 and CDR2: MNHEY, SMNVEV (reference sequence). Sample: blood. The receptor comes from a man in his fifties with Graves' hyperthyroidism. This rearrangement joins TRBV27 to TRBJ1-2; 10 bases are shared with TRBD1. The CDR3 here is CASRSGQGFGYTF. CDR3 in DNA: TGTGCCAGCAGGTCGGGACAGGGGTTTGGCTACACCTTC.